This TCR beta chain is drawn from a study of T-cell memory formation after mild COVID-19. About the research overall: The TCR clusters were mostly specific to one donor. Study-level results: Cross-reactive memory seemingly joined, as some responding clones were found in pre-infection memory.

Germline V gene data show CDR1 as SSHAT and CDR2 as FNYEAQ (reference sequence). This CDR3 is 14 amino acids long. As for this clonotype: The antigen is undetermined. One junction end does not reproduce the germline sequence, and a read error may be involved.

TCRdb re-derived calls from the 5' RACE reads in MiXCR, one entry per CDR3 protein. The sample consists of roughly 51,000 distinct CDR3 sequences, over 6.5% of them appearing once. Sequencing input: PBMCs or a T cell subset sorted from them (not recorded which). The chain is built from TRBV7-7 and TRBJ2-1; 13 bases are shared with TRBD2. The sequence was obtained from a man between 18 and 35 years old who had mild COVID-19 (a few samples of this study predate the infection). Cell type and time point are not known. The CDR3 loop is CASSLLAGGDEQFF. CDR3 DNA: TGTGCTAGCAGCTTACTAGCGGGGGGGGATGAGCAGTTCTTC.